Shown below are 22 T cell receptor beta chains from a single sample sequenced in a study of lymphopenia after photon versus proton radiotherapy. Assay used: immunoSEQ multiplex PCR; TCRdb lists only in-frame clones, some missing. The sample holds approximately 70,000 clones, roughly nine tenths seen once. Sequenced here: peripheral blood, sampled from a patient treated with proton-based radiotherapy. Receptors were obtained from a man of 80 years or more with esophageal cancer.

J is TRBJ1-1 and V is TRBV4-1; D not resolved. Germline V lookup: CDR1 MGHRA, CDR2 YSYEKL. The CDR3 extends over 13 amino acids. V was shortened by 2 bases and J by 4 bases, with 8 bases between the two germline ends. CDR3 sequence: CASSQLGITEAFF. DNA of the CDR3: TGCGCCAGCAGCCAATTAGGGATCACTGAAGCTTTCTTT.

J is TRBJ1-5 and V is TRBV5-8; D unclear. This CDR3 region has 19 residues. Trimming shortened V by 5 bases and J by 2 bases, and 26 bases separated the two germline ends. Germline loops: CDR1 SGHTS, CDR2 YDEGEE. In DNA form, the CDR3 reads TGTGCCAGCAGTTCAACGGTAGGTGTTGCAGGCTCAGGCAATCAGCCCCAGCATTTT. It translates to CASSSTVGVAGSGNQPQHF.

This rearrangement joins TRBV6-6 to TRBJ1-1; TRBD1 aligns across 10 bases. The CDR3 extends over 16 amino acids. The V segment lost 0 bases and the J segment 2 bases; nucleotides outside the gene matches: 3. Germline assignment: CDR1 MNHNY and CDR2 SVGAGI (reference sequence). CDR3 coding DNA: TGTGCCAGCAGTTACTCCCGGGACAGGGGTAACACTGAAGCTTTCTTT. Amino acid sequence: CASSYSRDRGNTEAFF.

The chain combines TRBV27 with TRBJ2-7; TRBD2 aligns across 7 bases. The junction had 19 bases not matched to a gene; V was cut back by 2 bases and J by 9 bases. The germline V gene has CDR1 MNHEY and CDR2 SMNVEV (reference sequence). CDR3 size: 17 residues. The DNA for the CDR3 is TGTGCCAGCAGTTTAAGTGGGTACGGCTCGGGGTGGGAGGGGCAGTACTTC. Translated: CASSLSGYGSGWEGQYF.

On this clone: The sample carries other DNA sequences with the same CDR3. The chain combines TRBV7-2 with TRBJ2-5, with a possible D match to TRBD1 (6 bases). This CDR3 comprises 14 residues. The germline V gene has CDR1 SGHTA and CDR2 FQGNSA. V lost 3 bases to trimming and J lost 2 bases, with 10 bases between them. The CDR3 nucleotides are TGTGCCAGCAGCTTTCAGAGGGGGCAAGAGACCCAGTACTTC. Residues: CASSFQRGQETQYF. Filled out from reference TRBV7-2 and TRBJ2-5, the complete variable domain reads GAGVSQSPSNKVTEKGKDVELRCDPISGHTALYWYRQSLGQGLEFLIYFQGNSAPDKSGLPSDRFSAERTGGSVSTLTIQRTQQEDSAVYLCASSFQRGQETQYFGPGTRLLVL.

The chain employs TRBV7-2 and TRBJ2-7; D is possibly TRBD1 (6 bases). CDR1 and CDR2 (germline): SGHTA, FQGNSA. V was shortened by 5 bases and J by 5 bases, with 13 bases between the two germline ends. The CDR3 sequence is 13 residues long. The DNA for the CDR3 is TGTGCCAGCAGCCCCCTTTGGGGGCACGAGCAGTACTTC. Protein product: CASSPLWGHEQYF.

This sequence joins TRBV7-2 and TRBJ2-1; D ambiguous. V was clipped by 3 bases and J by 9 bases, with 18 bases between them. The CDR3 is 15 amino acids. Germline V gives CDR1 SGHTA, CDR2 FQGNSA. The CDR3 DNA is TGTGCCAGCAGCTTGGGGTTGGGCGCCTACGCTGAGCAGTTCTTC. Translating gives CASSLGLGAYAEQFF.

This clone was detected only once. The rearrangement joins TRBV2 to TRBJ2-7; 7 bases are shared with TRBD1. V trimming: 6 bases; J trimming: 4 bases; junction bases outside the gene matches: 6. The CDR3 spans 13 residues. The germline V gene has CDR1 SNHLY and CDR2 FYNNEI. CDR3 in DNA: TGTGCCAGCAGGGCCAACAGGGGATACGAGCAGTACTTC. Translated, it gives CASRANRGYEQYF.

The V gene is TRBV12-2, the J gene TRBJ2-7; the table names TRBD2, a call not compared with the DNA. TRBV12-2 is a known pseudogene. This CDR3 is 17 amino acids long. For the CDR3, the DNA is TGTGCAAGTCGCTTACCCATATGTGGGAGAGGTTCCTACGAGCAGTACTTC. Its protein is CASRLPICGRGSYEQYF.

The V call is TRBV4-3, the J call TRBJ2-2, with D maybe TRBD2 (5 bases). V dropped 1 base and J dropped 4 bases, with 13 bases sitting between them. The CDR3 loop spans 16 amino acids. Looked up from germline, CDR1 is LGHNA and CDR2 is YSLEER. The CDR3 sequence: CASSQAALASTGELFF. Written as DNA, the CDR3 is TGCGCCAGCAGCCAAGCGGCGCTAGCAAGCACCGGGGAGCTGTTTTTT.

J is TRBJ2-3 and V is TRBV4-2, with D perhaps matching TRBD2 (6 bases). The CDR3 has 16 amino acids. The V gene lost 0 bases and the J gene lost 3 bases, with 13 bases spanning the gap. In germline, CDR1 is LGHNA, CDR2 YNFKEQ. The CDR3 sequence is CASSQERSLATDTQYF. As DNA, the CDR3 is TGTGCCAGCAGCCAAGAAAGGAGCCTAGCGACAGATACGCAGTATTTT.

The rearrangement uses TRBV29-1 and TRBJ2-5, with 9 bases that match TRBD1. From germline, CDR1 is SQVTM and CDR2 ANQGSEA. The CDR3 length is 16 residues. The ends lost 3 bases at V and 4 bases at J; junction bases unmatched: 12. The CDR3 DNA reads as TGCAGCGTTGACGGGACAGGGATAGAATTTGGAGAGACCCAGTACTTC. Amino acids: CSVDGTGIEFGETQYF.

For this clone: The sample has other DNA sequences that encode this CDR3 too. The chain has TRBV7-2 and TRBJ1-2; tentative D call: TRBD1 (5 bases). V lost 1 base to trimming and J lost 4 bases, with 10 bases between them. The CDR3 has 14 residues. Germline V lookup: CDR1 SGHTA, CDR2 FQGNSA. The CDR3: CASSLGQGGYGYTF. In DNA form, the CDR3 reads TGTGCCAGCAGCTTAGGTCAGGGCGGCTATGGCTACACCTTC.

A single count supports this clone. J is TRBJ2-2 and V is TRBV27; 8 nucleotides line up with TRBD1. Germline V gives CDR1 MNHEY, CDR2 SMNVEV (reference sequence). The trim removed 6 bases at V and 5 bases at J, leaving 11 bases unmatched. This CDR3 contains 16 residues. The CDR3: CASSRFPGQETGELFF. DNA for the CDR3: TGTGCCAGCAGCCGATTTCCGGGACAGGAGACCGGGGAGCTGTTTTTT.

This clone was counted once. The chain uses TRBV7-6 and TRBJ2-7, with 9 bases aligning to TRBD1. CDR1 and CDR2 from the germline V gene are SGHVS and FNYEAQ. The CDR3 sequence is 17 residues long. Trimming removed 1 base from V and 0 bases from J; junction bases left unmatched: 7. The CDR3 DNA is TGTGCCAGCAGCTTAGGGGGACAGGGACAAATCTCCTACGAGCAGTACTTC. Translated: CASSLGGQGQISYEQYF.

The CDR3 loop reads CAISESPQAAYGYTF. The CDR3 DNA reads as TGTGCCATCAGTGAGTCTCCACAAGCTGCGTATGGCTACACCTTC. The V and J genes are TRBV10-3 and TRBJ1-2, with unresolved D. V was pared by 0 bases and J by 5 bases, with 13 bases between. From germline, CDR1 is ENHRY and CDR2 SYGVKD. The CDR3 consists of 15 residues.

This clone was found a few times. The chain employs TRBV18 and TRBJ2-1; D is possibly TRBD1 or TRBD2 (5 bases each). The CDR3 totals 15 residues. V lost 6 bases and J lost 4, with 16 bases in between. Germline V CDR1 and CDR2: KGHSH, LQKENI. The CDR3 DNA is TGTGCCAGCTCGCCTGACGGGACCAATTACAATGAGCAGTTCTTC. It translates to CASSPDGTNYNEQFF.

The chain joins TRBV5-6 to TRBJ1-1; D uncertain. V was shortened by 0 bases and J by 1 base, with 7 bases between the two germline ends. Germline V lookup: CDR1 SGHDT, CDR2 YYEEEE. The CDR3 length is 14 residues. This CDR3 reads CASSLATPNTEAFF. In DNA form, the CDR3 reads TGTGCCAGCAGCTTGGCCACCCCGAACACTGAAGCTTTCTTT.

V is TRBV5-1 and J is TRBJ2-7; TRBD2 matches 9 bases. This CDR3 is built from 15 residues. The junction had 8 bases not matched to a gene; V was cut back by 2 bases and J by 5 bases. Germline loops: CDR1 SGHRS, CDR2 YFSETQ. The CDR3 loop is CASSLGGGAENEQYF. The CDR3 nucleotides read TGCGCCAGCAGCTTAGGCGGGGGGGCTGAGAACGAGCAGTACTTC.

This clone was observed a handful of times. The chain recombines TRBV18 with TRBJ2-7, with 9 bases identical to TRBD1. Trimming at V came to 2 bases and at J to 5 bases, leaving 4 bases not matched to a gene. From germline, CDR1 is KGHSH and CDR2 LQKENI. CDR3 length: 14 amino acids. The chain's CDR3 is CASSPSGQGNEQYF. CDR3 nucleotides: TGTGCCAGCTCACCATCGGGACAGGGCAACGAGCAGTACTTC.

The CDR3 region is CSALPGQNRRWEDTQYF. Here the CDR3 DNA reads TGCAGCGCCTTACCGGGACAGAACCGCCGGTGGGAAGATACGCAGTATTTT. This chain links TRBV29-1 with TRBJ2-3; TRBD1 matches at 7 bases. The trim removed 7 bases at V and 5 bases at J, leaving 21 bases unmatched. Per germline, CDR1 SQVTM and CDR2 ANQGSEA. This CDR3 has 17 residues.

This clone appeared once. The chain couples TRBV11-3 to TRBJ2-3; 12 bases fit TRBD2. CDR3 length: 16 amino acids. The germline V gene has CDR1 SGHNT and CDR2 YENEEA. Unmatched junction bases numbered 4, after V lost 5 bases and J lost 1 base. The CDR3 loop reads CASSAGTSGRTDTQYF. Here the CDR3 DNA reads TGTGCCAGCAGCGCCGGGACTAGCGGGCGCACAGATACGCAGTATTTT. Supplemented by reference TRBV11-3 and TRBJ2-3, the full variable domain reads EAGVVQSPRYKIIEKKQPVAFWCNPISGHNTLYWYLQNLGQGPELLIRYENEEAVDDSQLPKDRFSAERLKGVDSTLKIQPAELGDSAVYLCASSAGTSGRTDTQYFGPGTRLTVL.